The 8 T cell receptor beta chains presented below share a single source sample, sequenced in a study of blood T cell repertoires in COVID-19. Assay used: immunoSEQ multiplex PCR; TCRdb lists only in-frame clones, some missing. The sample contains approximately 180,000 clones, roughly nine tenths of which appear only once. Sequencing was performed on PBMCs or T cells enriched from blood (not recorded which). The receptors come from a woman aged 40 to 50 with acute COVID-19.

The CDR3 coding sequence is TGTGCCAGCAGCCGAAGCGGGAGCTCCTACAATGAGCAGTTCTTC. It yields the protein CASSRSGSSYNEQFF. This chain joins TRBV4-2 and TRBJ2-1, with 8 bases aligning to TRBD2. Germline values: CDR1 LGHNA, CDR2 YNFKEQ. The CDR3 is 15 residues long. Trimming removed 4 bases from V and 0 bases from J; junction bases left unmatched: 2.

The chain combines TRBV27 with TRBJ2-1, with a weak D call TRBD2 (6 bases). V was pared by 4 bases and J by 0 bases, with 19 bases between. The germline V gene encodes CDR1 MNHEY and CDR2 SMNVEV (reference sequence). This CDR3 is 18 amino acids long. The CDR3 region is CASSSPIGGISSYNEQFF. The CDR3 nucleotides read TGTGCCAGCAGTTCCCCCATTGGCGGGATTAGCTCCTACAATGAGCAGTTCTTC.

V gene TRBV5-4 combines with J gene TRBJ1-2; 7 nucleotides align to TRBD1. Per germline, CDR1 SGHNT and CDR2 YYREEE (reference sequence). This CDR3 comprises 14 residues. After removal of 2 bases from V and 6 bases from J, the junction contained 7 bases not matched to a gene. CDR3 protein: CASSFIDRVHGYTF. CDR3 in DNA: TGTGCCAGCAGCTTTATAGACAGGGTCCATGGCTACACCTTC.

Written as DNA, the CDR3 is TGTGCCAGCAGCTTAGGGGCGGGACAGTACAATGAGCAGTTCTTC. It codes for CASSLGAGQYNEQFF. The chain employs TRBV11-1 and TRBJ2-1; the D gene is possibly TRBD1 (7 bases). The CDR3 contains 15 residues. V was cut by 1 base and J by 4 bases, with 11 bases left in between. CDR1 and CDR2 from the germline V gene are SGHAT and FQDESV (reference sequence).

The CDR3 DNA follows: TGCGCCAGCAGTGAGTCGGCAGGGGGCCCGCAGTATTTT. It codes for CASSESAGGPQYF. This chain links TRBV10-1 with TRBJ2-3; 8 bases align to TRBD1. V lost 0 bases, J lost 10 bases, and 3 bases stayed unmatched. The CDR3 sequence is 13 residues long. Germline values: CDR1 WNHNN, CDR2 SYGVQD (reference sequence).

V usage is TRBV2 and J usage is TRBJ1-1; 8 bases are shared with TRBD1. This CDR3 contains 13 residues. V was pared by 8 bases and J by 5 bases, with 7 bases of the junction left unmatched. Germline CDR1 and CDR2: SNHLY and FYNNEI. The CDR3 loop is CASAEDRVTEAFF. The CDR3 coding sequence is TGTGCCAGCGCGGAGGACAGGGTAACTGAAGCTTTCTTT.

J is TRBJ2-4 and V is TRBV7-2; TRBD2 agrees at 7 bases. The CDR3 length is 16 residues. The germline V gene has CDR1 SGHTA and CDR2 FQGNSA. V dropped 5 bases and J dropped 4; count of bases not matched to a gene: 11. CDR3 DNA: TGTGCCAGCAGCCCTGGTGGGGCTAGCGGTAAAAACATTCAGTACTTC. Translation: CASSPGGASGKNIQYF.

V and J are TRBV1 and TRBJ2-2; TRBD1, the table's D call, was not compared with the DNA. TRBV1 counts as a pseudogene. The CDR3 runs 16 residues. CDR3 region: CTSSQDRQGATGELFF. The CDR3 DNA is TGCACCAGCAGCCAAGATCGGCAGGGGGCTACCGGGGAGCTGTTTTTT.